This TCR beta chain derives from a study of HIV-infected patients and healthy controls. Points from the study as a whole: Healthy control repertoires had roughly threefold more distinct CDR3s than untreated HIV+ repertoires, and higher Shannon diversity. In healthy controls, MAIT alpha CDR3s were common; in HIV+ repertoires, severely depleted.

Antiretroviral therapy had run roughly three months, about 14 weeks, before follow-up blood collection. Whole blood was used without fractionation, so all unsorted peripheral T cells were included. RNA came from approximately 2.5 ml of peripheral blood. Approximately 510 ng RNA was reverse transcribed with alpha and beta constant-region primers. Using multiplexing indices, alpha and beta chain libraries were generated apart by chain-specific third strand synthesis. The library had 12-nucleotide molecular identifiers formed by two random hexamers joined together. TCRdb processed the 5' RACE reads anew with MiXCR; each CDR3 protein has one entry. There are about 18,000 distinct CDR3 sequences in the sample; approximately 9% occur only once, and about 20% lies in the top ten. The CDR3 contains 15 residues. Germline CDR1 is SGDLS and CDR2 is YYNGEE. The J segment lost 7 bases and the V segment lost 0 bases, leaving 7 bases of the junction unmatched.

This clonotype was seen repeatedly, ten times or more. As yet, its antigen is unknown. This clonotype originated in an adult with HIV infection. This sequence joins TRBV9 and TRBJ2-1; 7 bases agree with TRBD2. Here the sequenced sample was blood, taken during antiretroviral therapy. CDR3 sequence reads: CASSVENGRGNEQFF. CDR3 bases: TGTGCCAGCAGCGTAGAGAACGGGCGGGGGAATGAGCAGTTCTTC.